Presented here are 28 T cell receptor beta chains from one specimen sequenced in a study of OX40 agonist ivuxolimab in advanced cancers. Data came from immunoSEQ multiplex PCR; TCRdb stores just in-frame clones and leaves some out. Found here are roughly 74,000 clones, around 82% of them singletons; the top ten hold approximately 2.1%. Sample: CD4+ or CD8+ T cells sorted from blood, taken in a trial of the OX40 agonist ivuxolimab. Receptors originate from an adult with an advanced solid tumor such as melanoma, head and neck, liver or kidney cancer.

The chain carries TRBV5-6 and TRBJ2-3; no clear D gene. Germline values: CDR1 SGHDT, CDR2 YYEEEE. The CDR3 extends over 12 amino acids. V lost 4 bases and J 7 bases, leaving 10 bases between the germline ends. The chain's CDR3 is CASSRFGYTQYF. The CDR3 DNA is TGTGCCAGCAGCCGTTTCGGTTATACGCAGTATTTT.

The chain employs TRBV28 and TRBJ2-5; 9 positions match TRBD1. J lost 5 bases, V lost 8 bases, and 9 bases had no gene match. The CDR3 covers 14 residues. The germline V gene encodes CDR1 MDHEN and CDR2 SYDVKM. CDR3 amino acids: CASVEGTGFETQYF. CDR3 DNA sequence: TGTGCCAGCGTCGAGGGGACAGGGTTCGAGACCCAGTACTTC.

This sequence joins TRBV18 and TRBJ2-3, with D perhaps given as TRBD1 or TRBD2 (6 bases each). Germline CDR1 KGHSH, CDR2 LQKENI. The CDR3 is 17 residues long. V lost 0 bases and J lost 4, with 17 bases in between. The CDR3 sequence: CASSPPPDRGHPDTQYF. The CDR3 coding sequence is TGTGCCAGCTCACCACCCCCAGATCGGGGGCACCCAGATACGCAGTATTTT.

The CDR3 loop reads CASRIGQGENYGYTF. CDR3 bases: TGCGCCAGCAGGATTGGGCAGGGTGAGAACTATGGCTACACCTTC. The chain couples TRBV5-1 to TRBJ1-2, with D perhaps matching TRBD1 (5 bases). This CDR3 has 15 residues. V was cut by 5 bases and J by 2 bases, with 16 bases left in between. Germline V gene sequence: CDR1 SGHRS, CDR2 YFSETQ.

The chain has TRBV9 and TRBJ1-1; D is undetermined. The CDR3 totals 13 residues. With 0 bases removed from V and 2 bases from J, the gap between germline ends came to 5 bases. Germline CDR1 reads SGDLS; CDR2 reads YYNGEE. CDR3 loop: CASSVAGNTEAFF. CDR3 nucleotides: TGTGCCAGCAGCGTAGCGGGTAACACTGAAGCTTTCTTT. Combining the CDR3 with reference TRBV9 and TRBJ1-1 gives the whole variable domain DSGVTQTPKHLITATGQRVTLRCSPRSGDLSVYWYQQSLDQGLQFLIQYYNGEERAKGNILERFSAQQFPDLHSELNLSSLELGDSALYFCASSVAGNTEAFFGQGTRLTVV.

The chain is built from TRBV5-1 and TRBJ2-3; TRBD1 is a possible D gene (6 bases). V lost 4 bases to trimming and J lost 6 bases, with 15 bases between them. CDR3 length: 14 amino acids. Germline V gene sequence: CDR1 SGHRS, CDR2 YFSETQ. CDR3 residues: CASSRQVTTDTQYF. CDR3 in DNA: TGCGCCAGCAGCCGACAGGTTACCACCGATACGCAGTATTTT.

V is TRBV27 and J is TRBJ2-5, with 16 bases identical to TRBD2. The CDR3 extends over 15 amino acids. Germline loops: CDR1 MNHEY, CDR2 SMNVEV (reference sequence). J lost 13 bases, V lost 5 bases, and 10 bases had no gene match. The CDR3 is CASSPTGTSGRAWYF. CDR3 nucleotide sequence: TGTGCCAGCAGTCCGACAGGGACTAGCGGGAGGGCCTGGTACTTC.

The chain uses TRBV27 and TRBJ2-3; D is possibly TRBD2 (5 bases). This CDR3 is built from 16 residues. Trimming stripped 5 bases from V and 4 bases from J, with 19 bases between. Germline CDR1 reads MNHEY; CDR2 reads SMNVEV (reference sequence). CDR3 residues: CASSRSTDGGADTQYF. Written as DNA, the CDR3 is TGTGCCAGCAGTCGCTCGACGGACGGAGGCGCAGATACGCAGTATTTT.

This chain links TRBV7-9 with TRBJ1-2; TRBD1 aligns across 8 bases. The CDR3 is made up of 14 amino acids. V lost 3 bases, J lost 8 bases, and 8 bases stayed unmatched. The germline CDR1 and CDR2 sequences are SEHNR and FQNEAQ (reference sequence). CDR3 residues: CASSFGQGWLGYTF. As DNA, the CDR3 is TGTGCCAGCAGCTTCGGACAGGGTTGGTTGGGCTACACCTTC.

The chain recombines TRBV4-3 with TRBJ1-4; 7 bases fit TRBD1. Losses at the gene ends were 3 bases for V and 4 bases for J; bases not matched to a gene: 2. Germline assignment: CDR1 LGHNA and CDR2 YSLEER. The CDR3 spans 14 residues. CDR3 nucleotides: TGCGCCAGCAGCCAGGGACAGAATAATGAAAAACTGTTTTTT. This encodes CASSQGQNNEKLFF.

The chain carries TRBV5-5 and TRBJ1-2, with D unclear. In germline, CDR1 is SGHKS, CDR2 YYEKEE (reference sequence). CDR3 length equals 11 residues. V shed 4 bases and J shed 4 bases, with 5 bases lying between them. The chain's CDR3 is CASSGVYGYTF. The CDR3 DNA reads TGTGCCAGCAGCGGGGTCTATGGCTACACCTTC.

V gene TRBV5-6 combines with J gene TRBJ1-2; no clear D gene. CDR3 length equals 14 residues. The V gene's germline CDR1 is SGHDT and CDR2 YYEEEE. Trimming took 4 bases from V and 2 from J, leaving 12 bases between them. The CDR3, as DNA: TGTGCCAGCAGCCTCCCGGACGGAAACTATGGCTACACCTTC. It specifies CASSLPDGNYGYTF.

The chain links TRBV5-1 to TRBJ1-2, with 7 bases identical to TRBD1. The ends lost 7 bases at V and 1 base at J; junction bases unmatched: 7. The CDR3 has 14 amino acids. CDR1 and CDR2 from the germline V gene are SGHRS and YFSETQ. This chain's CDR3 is CASQLDRNNYGYTF. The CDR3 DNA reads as TGCGCCAGCCAACTGGACAGGAATAACTATGGCTACACCTTC. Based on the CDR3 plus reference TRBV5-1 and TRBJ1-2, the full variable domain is KAGVTQTPRYLIKTRGQQVTLSCSPISGHRSVSWYQQTPGQGLQFLFEYFSETQRNKGNFPGRFSGRQFSNSRSEMNVSTLELGDSALYLCASQLDRNNYGYTFGSGTRLTVV.

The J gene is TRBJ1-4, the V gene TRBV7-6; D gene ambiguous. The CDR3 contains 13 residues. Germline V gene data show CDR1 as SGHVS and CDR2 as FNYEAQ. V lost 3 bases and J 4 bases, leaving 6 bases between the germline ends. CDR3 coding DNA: TGTGCCAGCAGCTTGGCGGTTAATGAAAAACTGTTTTTT. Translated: CASSLAVNEKLFF.

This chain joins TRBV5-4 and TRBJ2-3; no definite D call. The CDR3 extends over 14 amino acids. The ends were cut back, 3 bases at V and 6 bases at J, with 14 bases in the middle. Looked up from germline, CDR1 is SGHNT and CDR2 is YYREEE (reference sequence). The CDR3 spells CASSYQTRSDTQYF. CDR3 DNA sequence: TGTGCCAGCAGCTATCAGACTCGATCCGATACGCAGTATTTT.

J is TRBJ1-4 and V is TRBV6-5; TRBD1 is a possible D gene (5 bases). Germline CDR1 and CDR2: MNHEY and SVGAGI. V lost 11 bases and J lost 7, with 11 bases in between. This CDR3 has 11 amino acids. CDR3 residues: CAVLGGEKLFF. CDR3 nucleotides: TGTGCCGTCTTGGGGGGTGAAAAACTGTTTTTT.

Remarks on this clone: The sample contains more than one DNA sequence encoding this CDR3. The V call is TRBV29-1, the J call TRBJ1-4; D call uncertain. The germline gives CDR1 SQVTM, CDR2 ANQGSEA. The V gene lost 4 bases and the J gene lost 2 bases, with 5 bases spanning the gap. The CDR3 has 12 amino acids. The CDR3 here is CSVGVTNEKLFF. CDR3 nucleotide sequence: TGCAGCGTTGGGGTCACTAATGAAAAACTGTTTTTT.

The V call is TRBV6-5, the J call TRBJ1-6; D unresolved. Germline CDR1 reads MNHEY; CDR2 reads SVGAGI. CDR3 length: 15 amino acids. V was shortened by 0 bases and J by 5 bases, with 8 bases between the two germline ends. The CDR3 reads CASSYSHVDNSPLHF. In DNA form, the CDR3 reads TGTGCCAGCAGTTACTCACATGTGGATAATTCACCCCTCCACTTT.

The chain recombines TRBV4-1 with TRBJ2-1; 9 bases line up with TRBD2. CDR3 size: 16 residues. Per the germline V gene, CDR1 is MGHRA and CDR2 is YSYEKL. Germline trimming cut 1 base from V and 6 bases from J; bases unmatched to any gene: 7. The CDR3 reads CASSQVGGGAGNEQFF. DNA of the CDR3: TGCGCCAGCAGCCAAGTCGGCGGGGGGGCGGGCAATGAGCAGTTCTTC.

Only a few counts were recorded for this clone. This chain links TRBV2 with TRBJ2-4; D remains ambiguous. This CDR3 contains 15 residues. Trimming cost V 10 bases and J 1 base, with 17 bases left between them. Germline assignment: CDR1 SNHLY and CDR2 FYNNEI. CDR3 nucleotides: TGTGCCACCGCTTTGAGACCGGGTGCCAAAAACATTCAGTACTTC. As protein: CATALRPGAKNIQYF.

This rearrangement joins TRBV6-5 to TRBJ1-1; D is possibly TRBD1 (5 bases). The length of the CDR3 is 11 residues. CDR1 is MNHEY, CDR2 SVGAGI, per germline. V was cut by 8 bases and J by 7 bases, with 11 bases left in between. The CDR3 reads CASQTGSEAFF. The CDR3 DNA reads TGTGCCAGCCAAACAGGAAGTGAAGCTTTCTTT.

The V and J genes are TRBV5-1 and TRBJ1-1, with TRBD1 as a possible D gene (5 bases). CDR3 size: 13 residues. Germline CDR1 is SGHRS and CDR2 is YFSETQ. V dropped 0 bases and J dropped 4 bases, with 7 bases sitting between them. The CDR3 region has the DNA TGCGCCAGCAGCTTGGTGGGGACCACTGAAGCTTTCTTT. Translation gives CASSLVGTTEAFF.

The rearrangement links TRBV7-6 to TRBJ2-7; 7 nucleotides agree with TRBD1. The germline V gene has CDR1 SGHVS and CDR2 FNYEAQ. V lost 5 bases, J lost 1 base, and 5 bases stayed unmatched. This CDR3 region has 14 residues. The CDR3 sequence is CASSRMTGSYEQYF. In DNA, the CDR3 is TGTGCCAGCAGCCGCATGACAGGGTCCTACGAGCAGTACTTC.

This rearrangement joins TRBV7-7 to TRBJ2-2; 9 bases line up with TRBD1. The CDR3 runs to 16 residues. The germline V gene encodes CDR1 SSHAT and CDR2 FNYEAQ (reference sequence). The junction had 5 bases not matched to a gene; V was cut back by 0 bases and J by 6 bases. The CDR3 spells CASSLAMTGGSGELFF. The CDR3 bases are TGTGCCAGCAGCTTAGCGATGACAGGGGGGTCCGGGGAGCTGTTTTTT.

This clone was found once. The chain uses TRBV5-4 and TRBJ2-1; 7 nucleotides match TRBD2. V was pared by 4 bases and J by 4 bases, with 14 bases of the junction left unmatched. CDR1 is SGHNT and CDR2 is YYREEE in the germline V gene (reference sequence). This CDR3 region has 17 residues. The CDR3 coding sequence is TGTGCCAGCAGCCACGTGGTAGGGCTAGCGGATTACAATGAGCAGTTCTTC. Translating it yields CASSHVVGLADYNEQFF.

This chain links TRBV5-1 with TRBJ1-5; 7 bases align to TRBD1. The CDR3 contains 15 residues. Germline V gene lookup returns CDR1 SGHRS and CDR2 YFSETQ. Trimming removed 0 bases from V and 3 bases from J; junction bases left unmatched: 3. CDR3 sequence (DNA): TGCGCCAGCAGCTTGGGACAGGGTTACAATCAGCCCCAGCATTTT. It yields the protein CASSLGQGYNQPQHF.

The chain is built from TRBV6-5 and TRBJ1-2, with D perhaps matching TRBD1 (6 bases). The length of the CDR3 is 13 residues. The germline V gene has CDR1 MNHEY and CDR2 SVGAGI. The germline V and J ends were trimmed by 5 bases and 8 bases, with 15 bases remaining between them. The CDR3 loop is CASSVTGLRGYTF. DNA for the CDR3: TGTGCCAGCAGTGTCACAGGGTTGAGGGGCTACACCTTC.

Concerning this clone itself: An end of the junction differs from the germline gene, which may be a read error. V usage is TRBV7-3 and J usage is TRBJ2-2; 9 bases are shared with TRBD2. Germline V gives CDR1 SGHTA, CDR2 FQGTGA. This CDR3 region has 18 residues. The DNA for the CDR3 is TGTGCCAGCAGCCTAACCCTCACTAGCGGGTCGAACACCGGGGAGCTGTTTTTT. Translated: CASSLTLTSGSNTGELFF.